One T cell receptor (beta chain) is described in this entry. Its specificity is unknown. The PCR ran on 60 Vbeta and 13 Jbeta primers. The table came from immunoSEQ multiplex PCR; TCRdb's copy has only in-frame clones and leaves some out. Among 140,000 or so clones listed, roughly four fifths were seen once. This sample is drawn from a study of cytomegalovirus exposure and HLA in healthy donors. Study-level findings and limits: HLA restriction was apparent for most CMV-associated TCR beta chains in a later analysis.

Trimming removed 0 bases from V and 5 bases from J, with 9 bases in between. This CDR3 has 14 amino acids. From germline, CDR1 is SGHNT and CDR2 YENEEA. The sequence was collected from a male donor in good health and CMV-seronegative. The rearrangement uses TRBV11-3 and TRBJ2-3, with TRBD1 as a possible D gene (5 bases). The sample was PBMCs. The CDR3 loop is CASSLDLGQDTQYF. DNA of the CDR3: TGTGCCAGCAGCTTAGACTTGGGGCAAGATACGCAGTATTTT.